This T cell receptor (beta chain) was sequenced for a study of response to subunit inactivated influenza vaccine (dated 2018 in TCRdb). About the investigation overall: To follow how T cells responded to a trivalent subunit inactivated influenza vaccine, the researchers relied on deep quantitative profiling of the T cell receptor repertoire.

The library relied on RT-PCR. Sequenced using an Illumina HiSeq 2500. Starting from the raw public reads, TCRdb applied fastp trimming at Q25, assembled clones with MiXCR and retained in-frame beta chains. Every CDR3 protein is listed once, alongside the most common genes and DNA of its rows. In this sample the table shows roughly 650,000 distinct CDR3 sequences, approximately 14% of which occur a single time. Jointly, the top ten make up around 10% of the sample. V is cut by 2 bases and J by 14 bases, and the space between the germline ends is 19 bases. CDR3 length: 15 amino acids, cysteine to phenylalanine. Just CDR3 DNA is preserved here, 45 bases in frame from base 1. CDR1 and CDR2 (MNHEY, SVGAGI) derive from the germline V gene. In this sample, this clonotype turned up a few times. The antigen it binds to is not known. No base-level quality is on record; no much larger clone is a single base apart.

Broader findings and caveats from the paper: According to the authors, only a limited number of new T cells may be recruited by each seasonal influenza vaccination.

Sequenced here: PBMCs from blood, sampled less than 13 days after vaccination. The sequence links TRBV6-5 to TRBJ1-6; too little of a D gene remains to name it. This clonotype was obtained from a man over 45 who received an inactivated influenza vaccine. Donor details come from another sample of the same person, matched by shared clones. The bases are TGTGCCAGCAGTTACCGATCCCCGGCGAGGGAAGCCCTCCACTTT. Its protein is CASSYRSPAREALHF.